This is a list of T cell receptor beta chains from one sample in a study of T cell changes during pregnancy in multiple sclerosis. Clones were sequenced by immunoSEQ multiplex PCR, and TCRdb holds only the in-frame ones, with some missing. The table shows roughly 64,000 clones, with almost 97% occurring only once. This specimen was CD8+ T cells from peripheral blood mononuclear cells, taken after pregnancy. The receptor source for this set is a female donor with multiple sclerosis, enrolled in a pregnancy study. CDR3s include the opening cysteine and the closing phenylalanine or tryptophan. A D gene is named only where the DNA matches it firmly. Only part of the rows carry a size: once, few, many, or a class if the clone is expanded.

>TRBV27|TRBD2|TRBJ2-7|.
CASSFSTSGYNEQYF
TGTGCCAGCAGTTTTTCGACTAGCGGATATAACGAGCAGTACTTC
>TRBV6-1|.|TRBJ2-3|.
CASSYEADTQYF
TGTGCCAGCAGCTACGAGGCAGATACGCAGTATTTT
>TRBV6-5|.|TRBJ2-1|.
CASRRQEAPYNEQFF
TGTGCCAGCAGGAGGCAGGAGGCCCCCTACAATGAGCAGTTCTTC
>TRBV6-5|TRBD1|TRBJ2-7|.
CASGDRVNEQYF
TGTGCCAGCGGAGACAGGGTTAACGAGCAGTACTTC
>TRBV5-8|TRBD2|TRBJ2-3|.
CASSLGTSGTMTDTQYF
TGTGCCAGCAGCTTAGGGACTAGCGGGACGATGACAGATACGCAGTATTTT
>TRBV6-6|TRBD1|TRBJ2-7|.
CASSRRDRPYEQYF
TGTGCCAGCAGTCGCCGGGACAGGCCCTACGAGCAGTACTTC
>TRBV5-7|.|TRBJ2-7|.
CASSRRLLGTYEQYF
TGTGCCAGCAGCCGGAGGTTATTAGGCACCTACGAGCAGTACTTC
>TRBV2|TRBD1|TRBJ1-2|.
CASSEGQGAFGGYTF
TGTGCCAGCAGTGAAGGACAGGGGGCTTTTGGTGGCTACACCTTC
>TRBV19|.|TRBJ1-4|.
CASTGSRQTFNEKLFF
TGTGCCAGTACCGGATCGAGACAAACCTTTAATGAAAAACTGTTTTTT
>TRBV4-2|.|TRBJ2-5|once
CASSQHRGYQETQYF
TGTGCCAGCAGCCAACACCGGGGGTACCAAGAGACCCAGTACTTC
>TRBV7-8|TRBD2|TRBJ2-1|once
CASSLSSGAYNEQFF
TGTGCCAGCAGCTTGTCTAGCGGGGCCTACAATGAGCAGTTCTTC
>TRBV2|TRBD1|TRBJ2-3|.
CASRWVGQSLFTDTQYF
TGTGCCAGCAGATGGGTGGGACAGTCATTATTCACAGATACGCAGTATTTT
>TRBV28|TRBD1|TRBJ2-7|.
CASSSRQGVPYEQYF
TGTGCCAGCAGTTCGAGACAGGGAGTGCCCTACGAGCAGTACTTC
>TRBV19|.|TRBJ2-7|.
CASSIGKGSYEQYF
TGTGCCAGTAGTATTGGGAAGGGGTCCTACGAGCAGTACTTC
>TRBV11-2|.|TRBJ2-7|.
CASSLTGAGYEQYF
TGTGCCAGCAGCTTAACAGGAGCCGGCTACGAGCAGTACTTC
>TRBV4-1|TRBD2|TRBJ2-1|.
CASSQDGREGNNEQFF
TGCGCCAGCAGCCAAGACGGGCGGGAGGGAAACAATGAGCAGTTCTTC
>TRBV29-1|TRBD1|TRBJ1-2|.
CSVEVSTGGGNYGYTF
TGCAGCGTTGAAGTTTCGACAGGGGGAGGAAACTATGGCTACACCTTC
>TRBV19|TRBD1|TRBJ1-5|.
CASKPQGAFSNQPQHF
TGTGCCAGCAAACCACAGGGGGCTTTCAGCAATCAGCCCCAGCATTTT
>TRBV11-1|TRBD2|TRBJ2-1|once
CASSDPTSAELYNEQFF
TGTGCCAGCAGCGACCCGACTAGCGCCGAATTATACAATGAGCAGTTCTTC
>TRBV5-6|TRBD2|TRBJ2-7|.
CASSLAGGYAYEQYF
TGTGCCAGCAGCTTGGCGGGGGGGTATGCCTACGAGCAGTACTTC
>TRBV9|.|TRBJ2-5|.
CASSSPEFQETQYF
TGTGCCAGCAGCTCCCCGGAGTTCCAAGAGACCCAGTACTTC
>TRBV27|TRBD1|TRBJ2-2|once
CATSLRGYTGELFF
TGTGCCACCTCACTCAGGGGGTACACCGGGGAGCTGTTTTTT
>TRBV7-8|TRBD1|TRBJ1-5|.
CASSGTGVGGNQPQHF
TGTGCCAGCAGCGGAACAGGGGTTGGAGGCAATCAGCCCCAGCATTTT
>TRBV2|TRBD2|TRBJ2-7|.
CASRERLAGTYEQYF
TGTGCCAGCAGGGAGCGACTAGCGGGAACCTACGAGCAGTACTTC
>TRBV6-1|.|TRBJ2-4|.
CASSENAGSGAKNIQYF
TGTGCCAGCAGTGAAAACGCGGGCAGTGGAGCCAAAAACATTCAGTACTTC
>TRBV29-1|TRBD1|TRBJ1-2|once
CSARDRGLYGYTF
TGCAGCGCACGGGACAGGGGACTTTATGGCTACACCTTC
>TRBV27|.|TRBJ1-1|once
CASSLTLGAGNTEAFF
TGTGCCAGCAGTTTGACTCTGGGGGCAGGAAACACTGAAGCTTTCTTT
>TRBV6-6|TRBD1|TRBJ2-7|.
CAIQGDSAYEQYF
TGTGCCATCCAAGGGGACAGCGCCTACGAGCAGTACTTC
>TRBV2|TRBD1|TRBJ2-3|.
CASSAGGLLDTQYF
TGTGCCAGCAGCGCAGGGGGCTTGTTAGATACGCAGTATTTT
>TRBV27|.|TRBJ1-2|.
CASSSLANYGYTF
TGTGCCAGCAGCTCCCTAGCTAACTATGGCTACACCTTC
>TRBV7-8|TRBD1|TRBJ1-5|.
CASSFTRDRVHF
TGTGCCAGCAGCTTCACACGGGACAGGGTACATTTT
>TRBV19|TRBD2|TRBJ2-5|.
CASSPRLAGETQYF
TGTGCCAGTAGTCCACGACTAGCGGGAGAGACCCAGTACTTC
>TRBV5-6|TRBD2|TRBJ2-2|.
CASSSWGFGGTGELFF
TGTGCCAGCAGCTCTTGGGGATTCGGGGGGACCGGGGAGCTGTTTTTT
>TRBV15|.|TRBJ1-5|.
CATSRDQGSNQPQHF
TGTGCCACCAGCAGAGATCAGGGTAGCAATCAGCCCCAGCATTTT
>TRBV9|.|TRBJ2-7|.
CASSAGDNYEQYF
TGTGCCAGCTCAGCGGGTGACAACTACGAGCAGTACTTC
>TRBV28|.|TRBJ2-7|.
CASSLGRGEQYF
TGTGCCAGCAGTTTAGGGAGAGGCGAGCAGTACTTC
>TRBV7-8|.|TRBJ1-2|.
CASSLEVQGLLINYGYTF
TGTGCCAGCAGCTTAGAGGTCCAGGGCCTCCTTATCAACTATGGCTACACCTTC
>TRBV27|.|TRBJ2-1|.
CASSLSGREQFF
TGTGCCAGCAGTTTAAGCGGCCGAGAGCAGTTCTTC
>TRBV30|.|TRBJ2-2|.
CAWRNSRGTGELFF
TGTGCCTGGAGAAACTCAAGGGGGACCGGGGAGCTGTTTTTT
>TRBV6-1|.|TRBJ1-2|.
CASSERLGEGYTF
TGTGCCAGCAGTGAAAGGTTGGGCGAAGGCTACACCTTC
>TRBV19|TRBD2|TRBJ2-7|.
CASSMAGGPYEQYF
TGTGCCAGTAGTATGGCGGGAGGGCCCTACGAGCAGTACTTC
>TRBV5-6|.|TRBJ1-5|.
CASSLTGFGQPQHF
TGTGCCAGCAGCTTGACAGGGTTCGGTCAGCCCCAGCATTTT
>TRBV5-1|TRBD1|TRBJ2-1|.
CASSLPPDRARNEQFF
TGCGCCAGCAGCTTGCCCCCCGACAGGGCCCGTAATGAGCAGTTCTTC
>TRBV27|TRBD1|TRBJ2-1|once
CASSPTGGLDNEQFF
TGTGCCAGCAGCCCGACAGGGGGACTTGACAATGAGCAGTTCTTC
>TRBV27|TRBD2|TRBJ2-1|.
CASRGLADYNEQFF
TGTGCCAGCAGGGGACTAGCGGACTACAATGAGCAGTTCTTC
>TRBV7-9|TRBD1|TRBJ1-2|once
CASSATGDYGYTF
TGTGCCAGCAGCGCGACAGGGGACTATGGCTACACCTTC
>TRBV28|.|TRBJ2-7|.
CASSFSSGTYEQYF
TGTGCCAGCAGTTTCAGTAGCGGTACCTACGAGCAGTACTTC
>TRBV14|TRBD2|TRBJ2-3|.
CASSQLAAGTDTQYF
TGTGCCAGCAGCCAACTAGCGGCGGGCACAGATACGCAGTATTTT
>TRBV29-1|TRBD1|TRBJ2-1|.
CSDRGTGNEQFF
TGCAGCGATAGGGGGACAGGGAATGAGCAGTTCTTC
>TRBV7-3|.|TRBJ2-7|.
CASSPPDSWEQYF
TGTGCCAGCAGCCCTCCGGACAGCTGGGAGCAGTACTTC
>TRBV28|TRBD1|TRBJ2-7|.
CASNRDSSYEQYF
TGTGCCAGCAACCGGGACAGCTCCTACGAGCAGTACTTC
>TRBV27|TRBD2|TRBJ2-3|.
CASSLYPTSGPSDTQYF
TGTGCCAGCAGTTTATATCCCACTAGCGGCCCCTCGGATACGCAGTATTTT